This record covers a single T cell receptor (beta chain). TCRdb's table, derived via immunoSEQ multiplex PCR, lists solely in-frame clones and lacks some. The sample lists 200,000 to 250,000 clones; approximately 84% were seen once. This entry belongs to a study of blood T cell repertoires in COVID-19. Specimen: peripheral blood. The TCR originated in a man aged 50 to 59 who had recovered from COVID-19.

CDR3: CASRTETSSGTQYF. CDR3 DNA: TGTGCCAGTAGGACTGAGACTAGCAGTGGGACCCAGTACTTC. The chain employs TRBV19 and TRBJ2-5, with 7 bases that match TRBD2. V dropped 6 bases and J dropped 7; count of bases not matched to a gene: 11. Germline values: CDR1 LNHDA, CDR2 SQIVND (reference sequence). This CDR3 has 14 amino acids.